A single sample gave rise to the 8 T cell receptor beta chains below, sequenced in a study of cytomegalovirus exposure and HLA in healthy donors. PCR involved 60 Vbeta and 13 Jbeta primers. Profiling relied on immunoSEQ multiplex PCR, and the TCRdb table lists in-frame clones only, not all of them. The data contain 110,000 or so clones, over 70% of them singletons. The material sequenced was PBMCs. The receptors here all came from a woman in her 40s in good health and CMV-seropositive.

The V gene is TRBV10-3, the J gene TRBJ1-5; 9 bases agree with TRBD1. Germline-derived CDR1 and CDR2 are ENHRY and SYGVKD. Trimming at V came to 10 bases and at J to 4 bases, leaving 11 bases not matched to a gene. The CDR3 extends over 15 amino acids. The CDR3 region is CATNPGQGLNQPQHF. CDR3 sequence (DNA): TGTGCCACTAATCCGGGACAGGGCCTTAATCAGCCCCAGCATTTT.

The gene calls are TRBV7-9 and TRBJ1-1; D is undetermined. Trimming took off 7 bases at V and 4 bases at J, with 16 bases between the two ends. CDR3 length: 14 residues. CDR1 is SEHNR and CDR2 is FQNEAQ in the germline V gene (reference sequence). The chain's CDR3 is CASTPRGLGTEAFF. Written as DNA, the CDR3 is TGTGCCAGCACCCCTCGAGGACTCGGCACTGAAGCTTTCTTT.

The CDR3 sequence is CASRTLQDLNTEAFF. The CDR3 DNA follows: TGTGCCAGCAGAACCCTACAGGACCTGAACACTGAAGCTTTCTTT. The genes are TRBV6-6 and TRBJ1-1, with D possibly being TRBD1 (5 bases). This CDR3 contains 15 residues. V gave up 6 bases and J gave up 0 bases, with 14 bases separating them. Per the germline V gene, CDR1 is MNHNY and CDR2 is SVGAGI (reference sequence).

The chain carries TRBV10-3 and TRBJ2-3, with a possible D match to TRBD1 (5 bases). Germline CDR1 and CDR2: ENHRY and SYGVKD. The CDR3 is 15 amino acids. V lost 6 bases to trimming and J lost 0 bases, with 13 bases between them. CDR3 residues: CAISPRQFSTDTQYF. The CDR3 DNA follows: TGTGCCATCAGCCCGCGACAGTTTAGCACAGATACGCAGTATTTT.

The chain joins TRBV19 to TRBJ1-5; D is uncertain. Germline assignment: CDR1 LNHDA and CDR2 SQIVND (reference sequence). This CDR3 has 14 amino acids. Trimming removed 6 bases from V and 3 bases from J, with 12 bases in between. CDR3 nucleotide sequence: TGTGCCAGTAGGCCCGGGATCCCCAATCAGCCCCAGCATTTT. This translates into CASRPGIPNQPQHF.

The chain is built from TRBV6-5 and TRBJ1-2, with 10 bases identical to TRBD1. This CDR3 has 14 residues. J was trimmed by 4 bases and V by 6 bases; bases with no gene match: 5. The germline V gene has CDR1 MNHEY and CDR2 SVGAGI. CDR3: CASSTDRGGYGYTF. The CDR3 DNA is TGTGCCAGCAGCACGGACAGGGGGGGCTATGGCTACACCTTC.

This chain joins TRBV5-1 and TRBJ2-5, with TRBD1 identical over 8 bases. V trimming: 4 bases; J trimming: 2 bases; junction bases outside the gene matches: 4. Germline V gives CDR1 SGHRS, CDR2 YFSETQ. The CDR3 consists of 14 residues. CDR3 sequence: CASSPGQGQETQYF. In DNA form, the CDR3 reads TGCGCCAGCAGCCCAGGACAGGGTCAAGAGACCCAGTACTTC.

This clone is medium-sized. CDR3 sequence reads: CASSLGQRNEKLFF. Written as DNA, the CDR3 is TGTGCCAGCAGCCTAGGACAGAGGAATGAAAAACTGTTTTTT. This rearrangement joins TRBV4-2 to TRBJ1-4; TRBD1 might be the D (6 bases). V was shortened by 4 bases and J by 5 bases, with 11 bases between the two germline ends. The CDR3 runs to 14 residues. Germline loops: CDR1 LGHNA, CDR2 YNFKEQ.